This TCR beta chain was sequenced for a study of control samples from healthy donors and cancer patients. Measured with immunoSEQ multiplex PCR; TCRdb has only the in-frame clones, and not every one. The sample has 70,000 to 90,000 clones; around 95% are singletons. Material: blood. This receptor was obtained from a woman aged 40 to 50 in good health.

CDR3 DNA sequence: TGTGCCTTGCTCCGGGACAGGTCGGCCGAGCAGTACTTC. Its translation is CALLRDRSAEQYF. The chain couples TRBV10-3 to TRBJ2-7, with 8 bases that match TRBD1. Germline V lookup: CDR1 ENHRY, CDR2 SYGVKD. The CDR3 length is 13 residues. The junction had 12 bases not matched to a gene; V was cut back by 11 bases and J by 6 bases.